Presented here are 30 T cell receptor beta chains from one specimen sequenced in a study of blood T cells in healthy people across ages. Using a J-beta primer mix together with a sample-barcoded 5' primer, a second PCR was run for roughly 7 to 12 cycles. One entry per CDR3 protein results from TCRdb running MiXCR on the 5' RACE reads. The sample includes about 730,000 distinct CDR3 sequences, about 40% seen only once; the top ten take approximately 22%. Material: blood. The origin of the receptors is a woman aged 60 to 75 in good health.

This clonotype was recorded at least ten times. As DNA, the CDR3 is TGTGCCAGCTCTCCGACTAGCGGGGGGGCCAATGAGCAGTTCTTC. Protein product: CASSPTSGGANEQFF. The chain joins TRBV18 to TRBJ2-1; 14 bases are a match to TRBD2. The V segment lost 6 bases and the J segment 6 bases; nucleotides outside the gene matches: 4. This CDR3 is 15 amino acids long. Germline V CDR1 and CDR2: KGHSH, LQKENI.

The chain combines TRBV20-1 with TRBJ2-7; 8 nucleotides agree with TRBD2. Germline lookup yields CDR1 DFQATT and CDR2 SNEGSKA (reference sequence). The CDR3 is 16 residues long. The ends lost 0 bases at V and 7 bases at J; junction bases unmatched: 14. The CDR3: CSARDPDTGGAKEQYF. The DNA of the CDR3 is TGCAGTGCTAGAGACCCCGATACCGGGGGGGCCAAAGAGCAGTACTTC.

As regards this clonotype: A much bigger clone sits one base away, suggesting this may be a read error. The rearrangement joins TRBV12-3 or TRBV12-4 to TRBJ1-2, with D possibly being TRBD1 (5 bases). The CDR3 runs to 12 residues. V lost 5 bases and J lost 4, with 8 bases in between. This CDR3 is CASSEQAYGYTF. CDR3 DNA sequence: TGTGCCAGCAGTGAACAGGCCTATGGCTACACCTTC.

The rearrangement uses TRBV12-3 or TRBV12-4 and TRBJ1-5, with a possible D match to TRBD1 (5 bases). This CDR3 is 14 amino acids long. The V and J ends lost 6 bases and 6 bases respectively, with 15 bases between them. CDR3 bases: TGTGCCAGCAGGGGAACCGGGGGGACTCAGCCCCAGCATTTT. It encodes CASRGTGGTQPQHF.

This clonotype was seen a handful of times. The V and J genes are TRBV12-3 or TRBV12-4 and TRBJ2-7, with 9 bases aligning to TRBD2. Gene TRBJ2-5 matches the end of the DNA better, so the J call may be wrong. This CDR3 is 13 amino acids long. CDR3 residues: CASVLAGKETQYF. The CDR3 DNA is TGTGCCAGCGTCCTAGCGGGGAAGGAGACCCAGTACTTC.

The chain employs TRBV2 and TRBJ2-3; 10 nucleotides align to TRBD2. V was pared by 2 bases and J by 4 bases, with 3 bases of the junction left unmatched. The CDR3 is 15 residues long. Per the germline V gene, CDR1 is SNHLY and CDR2 is FYNNEI. The DNA for the CDR3 is TGTGCCAGCAGTGAAAATGGACTAGCGGCAGATACGCAGTATTTT. Translation: CASSENGLAADTQYF.

V and J are TRBV7-3 and TRBJ2-3; 9 nucleotides match TRBD1. Losses at the gene ends were 5 bases for V and 0 bases for J; bases not matched to a gene: 9. CDR1 is SGHTA, CDR2 FQGTGA, per germline. The CDR3 covers 17 residues. CDR3 bases: TGTGCCAGCAGCACAAGGACAGGGGCGCTAAGCACAGATACGCAGTATTTT. Its translation: CASSTRTGALSTDTQYF.

With regard to this clonotype: At one of its ends the junction is not consistent with the germline gene, which may arise from a read error. The chain carries TRBV28 and TRBJ2-3, with D perhaps matching TRBD2 (5 bases). This CDR3 region has 13 residues. CDR1 is MDHEN, CDR2 SYDVKM, per germline. CDR3 in amino acids: CTSNPADTDTQYF. CDR3 nucleotides: TGTACCAGCAACCCAGCGGACACAGATACGCAGTATTTT.

There are many counts of this clonotype. The chain links TRBV4-2 to TRBJ1-2; D gene uncertain. V lost 0 bases, J lost 8 bases, and 10 bases lay in between. This CDR3 has 13 residues. The germline V gene encodes CDR1 LGHNA and CDR2 YNFKEQ. CDR3 nucleotide sequence: TGTGCCAGCAGCCAAGAAAGAATGGGGGGCTACACCTTC. The encoded protein is CASSQERMGGYTF.

The chain couples TRBV9 to TRBJ1-1; TRBD1 aligns across 10 bases. This CDR3 spans 18 amino acids. Germline CDR1 and CDR2: SGDLS and YYNGEE. The V gene end was trimmed by 7 bases and the J gene end by 0 bases; junction bases not matched to a gene: 15. CDR3 nucleotide sequence: TGTGCCAGCTTCCCGGAGACAGGGGGCCGACCTATGAACACTGAAGCTTTCTTT. It yields the protein CASFPETGGRPMNTEAFF.

There are many counts of this clonotype. The rearrangement links TRBV15 to TRBJ2-3, with unresolved D. V was pared by 0 bases and J by 3 bases, with 4 bases between. The V gene's germline CDR1 is LNHNV and CDR2 YYDKDF (reference sequence). The CDR3 is 13 amino acids. The CDR3 region is CATSREGTDTQYF. The CDR3 coding sequence is TGTGCCACCAGCAGAGAGGGAACAGATACGCAGTATTTT.

As regards this clonotype: An end of the junction does not agree with germline; a read error may underlie this. In DNA, the CDR3 is TGTGCCAGCAGCTTGCGAGCTGAGAGGTATGGCTACATCTTC. Translating gives CASSLRAERYGYIF. V usage is TRBV5-6 and J usage is TRBJ1-2; no firm D call. Germline V CDR1 and CDR2: SGHDT, YYEEEE. CDR3 size: 14 residues.

Of note for this clonotype: It may be a read error: a sequence one base away is much more abundant. The chain couples TRBV20-1 to TRBJ2-3; perhaps TRBD1 as D (5 bases). The CDR3 loop spans 14 amino acids. Germline CDR1 is DFQATT and CDR2 is SNEGSKA (reference sequence). CDR3 protein: CSARVSQNTGTQYF. CDR3 bases: TGCAGTGCTAGAGTTTCGCAGAACACAGGTACGCAGTATTTT.

The rearrangement uses TRBV5-6 and TRBJ1-6, with a weak D call TRBD1 (6 bases). The CDR3 runs to 16 residues. Germline loops: CDR1 SGHDT, CDR2 YYEEEE. V was clipped by 3 bases and J by 0 bases, with 10 bases between them. CDR3 amino acids: CASSSDSGSYNSPLHF. In DNA, the CDR3 is TGTGCCAGCAGCTCGGACAGTGGCTCCTATAATTCACCCCTCCACTTT.

The chain links TRBV20-1 to TRBJ2-5; perhaps D is TRBD1 or TRBD2 (5 bases each). Germline assignment: CDR1 DFQATT and CDR2 SNEGSKA (reference sequence). V was shortened by 4 bases and J by 4 bases, with 13 bases between the two germline ends. The CDR3 loop spans 13 amino acids. CDR3 DNA sequence: TGCAGTGCTACCGGGACGGTGGGAGAGACCCAGTACTTC. As protein: CSATGTVGETQYF.

The rearrangement links TRBV3-1 to TRBJ1-1; possible D gene TRBD1, 5 bases. V lost 5 bases and J lost 4, with 17 bases in between. Germline V gene data show CDR1 as LGHDT and CDR2 as YNNKEL (reference sequence). This CDR3 is 15 amino acids long. This chain's CDR3 is CASSDYPGFATEAFF. As DNA, the CDR3 is TGTGCCAGCAGCGACTATCCAGGGTTCGCCACTGAAGCTTTCTTT.

This clonotype was counted ten times or more. The CDR3 DNA sequence: TGTGCCAGCAGTCCATTGACTAGCGGACTATACGAGCAGTACTTC. Translated: CASSPLTSGLYEQYF. This chain connects TRBV28 to TRBJ2-7; 9 nucleotides match TRBD2. V was clipped by 5 bases and J by 4 bases; unmatched bases: 9. CDR1 MDHEN and CDR2 SYDVKM come from the germline V gene. The CDR3 has 15 residues.

The chain is built from TRBV7-9 and TRBJ2-5, with D perhaps TRBD2 (6 bases). The germline V and J ends were trimmed by 8 bases and 5 bases, with 15 bases remaining between them. The CDR3 covers 13 residues. CDR1 and CDR2 from the germline V gene are SEHNR and FQNEAQ (reference sequence). CDR3 region: CASGTHLGETQYF. The DNA of the CDR3 is TGTGCCAGCGGGACTCACCTGGGGGAGACCCAGTACTTC. Based on the CDR3 plus reference TRBV7-9 and TRBJ2-5, the full variable domain is DTGVSQNPRHKITKRGQNVTFRCDPISEHNRLYWYRQTLGQGPEFLTYFQNEAQLEKSRLLSDRFSAERPKGSFSTLEIQRTEQGDSAMYLCASGTHLGETQYFGPGTRLLVL.

V gene TRBV7-9 combines with J gene TRBJ1-5; 8 positions match TRBD1. The CDR3 sequence is 14 residues long. The V gene end was trimmed by 5 bases and the J gene end by 6 bases; junction bases not matched to a gene: 6. Germline CDR1 SEHNR, CDR2 FQNEAQ (reference sequence). The CDR3 reads CASSEDRGGQPQHF. CDR3 DNA sequence: TGTGCCAGCAGCGAAGACAGGGGTGGTCAGCCCCAGCATTTT.

This clonotype was picked up a small number of times. The chain employs TRBV14 and TRBJ2-5, with a possible D match to TRBD2 (5 bases). From germline, CDR1 is SGHDN and CDR2 FVKESK. The ends were cut back, 4 bases at V and 11 bases at J, with 20 bases in the middle. The CDR3 totals 14 residues. This CDR3 is CASSRGYLTGPQYF. The CDR3 DNA sequence: TGTGCCAGCAGCCGCGGGTACTTGACGGGCCCTCAGTACTTC.

As regards this clonotype: One end of the junction varies from germline; a read error may be responsible. V is TRBV7-2 and J is TRBJ1-5, with 11 bases fitting TRBD1. CDR3 length: 16 residues. From germline, CDR1 is SGHTA and CDR2 FQGNSA. The CDR3 protein is CGSSLVGTGGDQPQHF. The DNA for the CDR3 is TGTGGCAGCAGCTTAGTCGGGACAGGGGGGGATCAGCCCCAGCATTTT.

V usage is TRBV5-1 and J usage is TRBJ2-4; no clear D. Germline CDR1 and CDR2: SGHRS and YFSETQ. This CDR3 is 12 amino acids long. Trimming stripped 5 bases from V and 5 bases from J, with 8 bases between. In DNA form, the CDR3 reads TGCGCCAGCAGGGATGTGGAAAACATTCAGTACTTC. This sequence encodes CASRDVENIQYF.

The rearrangement uses TRBV20-1 and TRBJ2-3; D tentatively fits TRBD1 or TRBD2 (5 bases each). Trimming removed 0 bases at V and 5 bases at J, with 18 bases between. Germline assignment: CDR1 DFQATT and CDR2 SNEGSKA (reference sequence). This CDR3 is 16 amino acids long. CDR3 DNA sequence: TGCAGTGCTAGAGAAACTGTCCGGGGCGGCGGAGATACGCAGTATTTT. It encodes CSARETVRGGGDTQYF.

This clonotype was seen ten or more times. The chain links TRBV7-9 to TRBJ2-1; D is unclear. Germline V lookup: CDR1 SEHNR, CDR2 FQNEAQ (reference sequence). V lost 1 base to trimming and J lost 2 bases, with 9 bases between them. The CDR3 runs 15 residues. The chain's CDR3 is CASSLVSLTYNEQFF. The CDR3 region has the DNA TGTGCCAGCAGCTTAGTCTCCTTGACCTACAATGAGCAGTTCTTC.

This clonotype was counted a single time. Germline is not matched at one junction end, which may reflect a read error. V usage is TRBV20-1 and J usage is TRBJ2-1; D is perhaps TRBD1 (6 bases). The CDR3 extends over 17 amino acids. From germline, CDR1 is DFQATT and CDR2 SNEGSKA (reference sequence). The CDR3 reads CSARGADPTSSYDEQFF. Here the CDR3 DNA reads TGCAGTGCTAGGGGGGCGGACCCAACCTCCAGCTACGATGAGCAGTTCTTC.

This chain uses TRBV3-1 with TRBJ2-7, with D possibly called TRBD1 or TRBD2 (5 bases each). The length of the CDR3 is 15 residues. V gave up 0 bases and J gave up 5 bases, with 14 bases separating them. Germline CDR1 reads LGHDT; CDR2 reads YNNKEL (reference sequence). The CDR3 coding sequence is TGTGCCAGCAGCCAAGATCTTGGGGGAGTCGACGAGCAGTACTTC. As protein: CASSQDLGGVDEQYF.

The chain links TRBV19 to TRBJ2-4, with no clear D. TRBJ2-7 explains the end of the DNA better; the J call may be wrong. The CDR3 loop spans 12 amino acids. Germline-derived CDR1 and CDR2 are LNHDA and SQIVND (reference sequence). DNA of the CDR3: TGTGCCAGTAGTATCCCCGGTAACGAGCAGTACTTC. Protein product: CASSIPGNEQYF.

The V and J genes are TRBV9 and TRBJ2-7; D is uncertain. In germline, CDR1 is SGDLS, CDR2 YYNGEE. The CDR3 covers 14 residues. Trimming took off 0 bases at V and 2 bases at J, with 9 bases between the two ends. CDR3 region: CASSVESGTYEQYF. Here the CDR3 DNA reads TGTGCCAGCAGCGTAGAGTCGGGCACCTACGAGCAGTACTTC.

This clonotype was recorded once. The chain recombines TRBV5-1 with TRBJ2-6, with D possibly being TRBD1 (5 bases). Deletions cut 5 bases from V and 0 bases from J, with 6 bases between. Germline CDR1 reads SGHRS; CDR2 reads YFSETQ. The CDR3 consists of 14 residues. The DNA for the CDR3 is TGCGCCAGCAGACAGGTCTCTGGGGCCAACGTCCTGACTTTC. It yields the protein CASRQVSGANVLTF.

J is TRBJ2-3 and V is TRBV4-3, with 9 nucleotides matching TRBD2. The CDR3 extends over 16 amino acids. V dropped 1 base and J dropped 5; count of bases not matched to a gene: 7. Germline assignment: CDR1 LGHNA and CDR2 YSLEER. CDR3 in amino acids: CASSQGISGSLDTQYF. DNA of the CDR3: TGCGCCAGCAGCCAAGGTATTAGCGGGAGTTTAGATACGCAGTATTTT.